This T cell receptor (beta chain) was found in a study of radiation and T cells in renal cell carcinoma. Clones were read by immunoSEQ multiplex PCR, and TCRdb kept only the in-frame ones, dropping some. The sample shows around 94,000 clones, 70% to 90% of them seen only once. Germline lookup yields CDR1 SGDLS and CDR2 YYNGEE. The germline V and J ends were trimmed by 2 bases and 11 bases, with 16 bases remaining between them. The CDR3 consists of 13 residues. Regarding time point: blood 4 weeks post-SBRT, at nephrectomy. Treatment of the sample: 15 Gy SBRT to primary tumor, nephrectomy 4 weeks later. Nephrectomy followed 15 Gy stereotactic body radiation by 4 weeks. Radiation-treated patients gave blood at baseline, week 2 and week 4. Clear cell pathology was present in this patient's renal cell carcinoma. This clone was seen only once. The target antigen is unknown. Findings and caveats of the study: In blood, top tumor clones expanded by 2 weeks, shrinking by 4.

The clonotype was recovered from a man aged 50-59 years with renal cell carcinoma. J is TRBJ2-5 and V is TRBV9; D unclear. Sample: blood, taken from a patient whose treatment included radiotherapy and nephrectomy. CDR3: CASSVSDHSSQYF. The CDR3 DNA sequence: TGTGCCAGCAGCGTGTCGGACCACTCTTCGCAGTACTTC.